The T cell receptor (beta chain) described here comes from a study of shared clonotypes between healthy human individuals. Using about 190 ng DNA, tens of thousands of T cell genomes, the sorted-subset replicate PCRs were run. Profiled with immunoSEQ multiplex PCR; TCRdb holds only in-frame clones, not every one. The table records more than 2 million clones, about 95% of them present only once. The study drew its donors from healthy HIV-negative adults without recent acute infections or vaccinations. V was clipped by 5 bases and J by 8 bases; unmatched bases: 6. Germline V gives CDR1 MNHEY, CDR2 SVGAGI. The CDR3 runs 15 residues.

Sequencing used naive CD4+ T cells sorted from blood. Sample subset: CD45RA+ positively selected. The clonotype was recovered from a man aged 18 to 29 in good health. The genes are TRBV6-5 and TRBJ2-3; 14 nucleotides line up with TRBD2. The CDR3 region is CASSPGLAGGSTQYF. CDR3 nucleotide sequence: TGTGCCAGCAGTCCCGGACTAGCGGGAGGAAGTACGCAGTATTTT.